This T cell receptor (beta chain) was captured in a study of cytomegalovirus exposure and HLA in healthy donors. Germline V CDR1 and CDR2: SGHRS, YFSETQ. This CDR3 is 20 amino acids long. Trimming cost V 4 bases and J 0 bases, with 26 bases left between them. Researchers ran the PCR with 60 Vbeta and 13 Jbeta primers. Here immunoSEQ multiplex PCR was the method, and the copy in TCRdb shows in-frame clones only, minus some. The table records 150,000 to 200,000 clones, around 80% of them present only once. This rearrangement joins TRBV5-1 to TRBJ2-1; D might be TRBD2 (7 bases). The source material was PBMCs. The TCR was taken from a male donor in good health and CMV-seronegative. CDR3 bases: TGCGCCAGCAGCACGTCCAGGGGTATGGCGGGAGTGAGCTCCTACAATGAGCAGTTCTTC. Protein: CASSTSRGMAGVSSYNEQFF.